The 29 T cell receptor beta chains below all came from one sample that was sequenced in a study of blood T cell repertoires in COVID-19 (dated by TCRdb to the early 2020s). The library came from the immunoSEQ multiplex PCR assay. TCRdb obtained this table from immuneACCESS and retained in-frame rearrangements with V and J assigned. These tables miss some clones; where compared with another copy, unresolved V genes account for less than half of the shortfall, and the remainder is unexplained. The sample table holds about 330,000 clones, of which 87% were seen once. The ten largest make up roughly 5.3% of the sample. The sample consisted of PBMCs or T cells enriched from blood (not recorded which). The receptors shown here come from a woman in her twenties or thirties who had recovered from COVID-19.

The rearrangement uses TRBV30 and TRBJ1-6, with a weak D call TRBD1 (6 bases). There are 15 residues in the CDR3. From germline, CDR1 is GTSNPN and CDR2 SVGIG (reference sequence). Trimming took off 0 bases at V and 8 bases at J, with 14 bases between the two ends. DNA for the CDR3: TGTGCCTGGAGTGTTACCAGGGGCGGAGATTCACCCCTCCACTTT. Translation gives CAWSVTRGGDSPLHF.

This chain joins TRBV5-1 and TRBJ1-1; no firm D call. Per the germline V gene, CDR1 is SGHRS and CDR2 is YFSETQ. The V gene lost 2 bases and the J gene lost 2 bases, with 7 bases spanning the gap. The CDR3 is made up of 13 amino acids. The CDR3 reads CASSFRLNTEAFF. In DNA form, the CDR3 reads TGCGCCAGCAGCTTCCGGTTAAACACTGAAGCTTTCTTT.

V is TRBV24-1 and J is TRBJ1-5, with 8 nucleotides matching TRBD1. CDR1 is KGHDR and CDR2 is SFDVKD in the germline V gene. J was trimmed by 4 bases and V by 4 bases; bases with no gene match: 5. The CDR3 is 15 amino acids. The CDR3 bases are TGTGCCACCAGTGACGCCCGGACAGGGAATCAGCCCCAGCATTTT. Translated: CATSDARTGNQPQHF.

This clone has just one count. J is TRBJ1-1 and V is TRBV19; D might be TRBD1 (6 bases). Trimming left V 3 bases short and J 8 bases short, with 16 bases between. The CDR3 totals 14 residues. In germline, CDR1 is LNHDA, CDR2 SQIVND (reference sequence). The CDR3 loop is CASSIRADTGEAFF. The CDR3, as DNA: TGTGCCAGTAGTATTAGGGCGGACACAGGGGAAGCTTTCTTT.

This clone was seen only once. The chain recombines TRBV9 with TRBJ2-3, with TRBD2 identical over 12 bases. The CDR3 loop spans 16 amino acids. Germline V gives CDR1 SGDLS, CDR2 YYNGEE. The V and J ends lost 5 bases and 6 bases, in that order; junction bases with no gene match: 10. The CDR3: CASSAGLAGPMDTQYF. CDR3 nucleotides: TGTGCCAGCAGTGCCGGACTAGCGGGGCCTATGGATACGCAGTATTTT.

This chain uses TRBV19 with TRBJ1-1; a weak D match, TRBD1 (5 bases). The CDR3 has 11 amino acids. V dropped 7 bases and J dropped 7 bases, with 10 bases sitting between them. The germline gives CDR1 LNHDA, CDR2 SQIVND (reference sequence). The CDR3 nucleotides read TGTGCCAGTACCAGGACACTTGAAGCTTTCTTT. This encodes CASTRTLEAFF.

The chain has TRBV5-1 and TRBJ1-1; D not certain. Germline CDR1 reads SGHRS; CDR2 reads YFSETQ. This CDR3 spans 14 amino acids. Trimming took off 1 base at V and 0 bases at J, with 7 bases between the two ends. The CDR3 coding sequence is TGCGCCAGCAGCTTGACAGAGATGAACACTGAAGCTTTCTTT. This translates into CASSLTEMNTEAFF. The full variable domain, with the rest looked up from reference TRBV5-1 and TRBJ1-1, is KAGVTQTPRYLIKTRGQQVTLSCSPISGHRSVSWYQQTPGQGLQFLFEYFSETQRNKGNFPGRFSGRQFSNSRSEMNVSTLELGDSALYLCASSLTEMNTEAFFGQGTRLTVV.

The chain employs TRBV10-1 and TRBJ2-5, with 12 bases aligning to TRBD1. The CDR3 loop spans 15 amino acids. Germline trimming cut 4 bases from V and 5 bases from J; bases unmatched to any gene: 5. In germline, CDR1 is WNHNN, CDR2 SYGVQD (reference sequence). The CDR3 DNA reads TGCGCCAGCAGTGGGGGGACAGGGGGCCCTGAGACCCAGTACTTC. This gives the protein CASSGGTGGPETQYF.

A single count supports this clone. V usage is TRBV4-3 and J usage is TRBJ1-2, with 8 bases identical to TRBD1. Germline loops: CDR1 LGHNA, CDR2 YSLEER. The CDR3 runs to 13 residues. V shed 2 bases and J 6 bases; nucleotides not matched to a gene: 2. The CDR3 region is CASSQQTGDGYTF. The CDR3 bases are TGCGCCAGCAGCCAACAGACAGGGGATGGCTACACCTTC.

The chain carries TRBV6-5 and TRBJ1-2; 9 nucleotides agree with TRBD1. The junction had 2 bases not matched to a gene; V was cut back by 8 bases and J by 4 bases. Germline CDR1 reads MNHEY; CDR2 reads SVGAGI. The CDR3 consists of 12 residues. This chain's CDR3 is CASGDRAYGYTF. The CDR3, as DNA: TGTGCCAGCGGGGACAGGGCCTATGGCTACACCTTC.

The J gene is TRBJ1-2, the V gene TRBV24-1; TRBD1 might be the D (5 bases). V gave up 4 bases and J gave up 0 bases, with 14 bases separating them. Germline lookup yields CDR1 KGHDR and CDR2 SFDVKD. The CDR3 is made up of 16 amino acids. The CDR3 sequence is CATSDPAGPTNYGYTF. Written as DNA, the CDR3 is TGTGCCACCAGTGACCCCGCGGGGCCCACTAACTATGGCTACACCTTC.

The chain uses TRBV28 and TRBJ2-1, with 7 nucleotides matching TRBD2. V gave up 11 bases and J gave up 1 base; unmatched junction bases: 5. Germline lookup yields CDR1 MDHEN and CDR2 SYDVKM. The CDR3 spans 13 residues. CDR3 sequence: CAGSGVSYNEQFF. For the CDR3, the DNA is TGTGCCGGGAGCGGGGTTTCCTACAATGAGCAGTTCTTC.

CDR3 in DNA: TGTGCCAGCAGCTTAGAGGCTAGTCGATCTGAAGCTTTCTTT. Its protein product is CASSLEASRSEAFF. V is TRBV7-9 and J is TRBJ1-1, with D unclear. Looked up from germline, CDR1 is SEHNR and CDR2 is FQNEAQ (reference sequence). Trimming stripped 1 base from V and 6 bases from J, with 12 bases between. The CDR3 is 14 amino acids.

The V gene is TRBV7-9, the J gene TRBJ1-4; D call uncertain. The CDR3 runs 14 residues. Deletions cut 6 bases from V and 8 bases from J, with 16 bases between. Germline assignment: CDR1 SEHNR and CDR2 FQNEAQ (reference sequence). The CDR3 is CASRLGEGGEKLFF. CDR3 DNA: TGTGCCAGCAGACTCGGGGAGGGCGGGGAAAAACTGTTTTTT.

The chain combines TRBV6-6 with TRBJ2-7; 7 positions match TRBD2. Germline loops: CDR1 MNHNY, CDR2 SVGAGI (reference sequence). Trimming at V came to 4 bases and at J to 4 bases, leaving 13 bases not matched to a gene. The CDR3 contains 16 residues. The CDR3 DNA follows: TGTGCCAGCAGTTTCCTCGGGGGGAGGAGGGTATACGAGCAGTACTTC. It translates to CASSFLGGRRVYEQYF.

This chain connects TRBV4-1 to TRBJ1-2; D is ambiguous. The V gene lost 0 bases and the J gene lost 5 bases, with 22 bases spanning the gap. Germline V lookup: CDR1 MGHRA, CDR2 YSYEKL. This CDR3 has 18 amino acids. CDR3 bases: TGCGCCAGCAGCCAAGATTTCGTTGGGAGGGCCTCTAGGTATGGCTACACCTTC. It encodes CASSQDFVGRASRYGYTF.

The genes are TRBV14 and TRBJ1-2; possibly TRBD1 for D (5 bases). This CDR3 has 14 residues. Trimming cost V 4 bases and J 3 bases, with 12 bases left between them. Looked up from germline, CDR1 is SGHDN and CDR2 is FVKESK. The DNA of the CDR3 is TGTGCCAGCAGCCCCAGGGTTTCCGACTATGGCTACACCTTC. This gives the protein CASSPRVSDYGYTF.

The gene calls are TRBV21-1 and TRBJ1-2. TRBV21-1 is marked as a pseudogene. CDR3 length: 12 amino acids. DNA of the CDR3: TGTGCCAGCAGGGGGAGAGACTATGGCTACACCTTC. Translation: CASRGRDYGYTF.

This clone was observed a handful of times. The chain joins TRBV5-1 to TRBJ2-5; D gene unclear. The CDR3 loop spans 14 amino acids. V lost 0 bases to trimming and J lost 2 bases, with 8 bases between them. Germline-derived CDR1 and CDR2 are SGHRS and YFSETQ. CDR3 in DNA: TGCGCCAGCAGCTTGGCCTCAGAACAAGAGACCCAGTACTTC. Its translation is CASSLASEQETQYF.

This clone appeared a few times. The rearrangement joins TRBV7-2 to TRBJ2-3; D is perhaps TRBD2 (6 bases). Germline lookup yields CDR1 SGHTA and CDR2 FQGNSA. The germline V and J ends were trimmed by 1 base and 2 bases, with 13 bases remaining between them. The CDR3 spans 16 residues. The CDR3 is CASSLGSLATTDTQYF. CDR3 bases: TGTGCCAGCAGCTTAGGTAGTCTAGCGACCACAGATACGCAGTATTTT.

The chain carries TRBV2 and TRBJ2-3, with D tentatively TRBD2 (6 bases). The CDR3 extends over 15 amino acids. V lost 4 bases and J lost 5, with 16 bases in between. In germline, CDR1 is SNHLY, CDR2 FYNNEI. DNA of the CDR3: TGTGCCAGCAGTGTCGGCGGAGGGCGGGGAGATACGCAGTATTTT. Protein sequence: CASSVGGGRGDTQYF.

The chain employs TRBV12-3 or TRBV12-4 and TRBJ1-3; D gene ambiguous. Trimming pared 1 base from V and 10 bases from J, leaving 8 bases between. There are 12 residues in the CDR3. CDR3 residues: CASSLGRGTIYF. CDR3 sequence (DNA): TGTGCCAGCAGTTTAGGTCGGGGTACCATATATTTT.

The chain has TRBV19 and TRBJ2-7; possible D gene TRBD2, 6 bases. Germline-derived CDR1 and CDR2 are LNHDA and SQIVND (reference sequence). Between the trimmed V and J ends, which lost 3 bases and 3 bases, there was a span of 12 bases. This CDR3 has 14 residues. The CDR3 coding sequence is TGTGCCAGTAGTATCGCGGGGAGTGACTACGAGCAGTACTTC. Its translation: CASSIAGSDYEQYF.

The J gene is TRBJ1-1, the V gene TRBV9; D remains ambiguous. Per germline, CDR1 SGDLS and CDR2 YYNGEE. The CDR3 length is 13 residues. Trimming removed 3 bases from V and 6 bases from J, with 12 bases in between. For the CDR3, the DNA is TGTGCCAGCAGCGGTCCCCTGAGGGCTGAAGCTTTCTTT. Encoded protein: CASSGPLRAEAFF.

The CDR3 DNA reads as TGTGCCACTAACATTGGGACAGGCCTCCCTGAAGCTTTCTTT. It codes for CATNIGTGLPEAFF. The chain is built from TRBV10-3 and TRBJ1-1; 8 positions match TRBD1. V dropped 10 bases and J dropped 6; count of bases not matched to a gene: 13. The CDR3 loop spans 14 amino acids. Germline V CDR1 and CDR2: ENHRY, SYGVKD.

This chain uses TRBV7-9 with TRBJ2-5, with D possibly being TRBD2 (6 bases). The CDR3 runs 13 residues. The V gene's germline CDR1 is SEHNR and CDR2 FQNEAQ (reference sequence). V lost 6 bases to trimming and J lost 2 bases, with 10 bases between them. CDR3 sequence reads: CASRSGLQETQYF. The CDR3 bases are TGTGCCAGCAGATCGGGACTGCAAGAGACCCAGTACTTC.

V and J are TRBV7-6 and TRBJ1-5, with 10 bases fitting TRBD1. Germline V gene lookup returns CDR1 SGHVS and CDR2 FNYEAQ. J was trimmed by 2 bases and V by 5 bases; bases with no gene match: 3. This CDR3 comprises 15 residues. In DNA, the CDR3 is TGTGCCAGCAGCCTGGGGACAGGGGGCAATCAGCCCCAGCATTTT. Translated: CASSLGTGGNQPQHF.

In this sample, this clone turned up a few times. J is TRBJ1-1 and V is TRBV4-1; no clear D gene. The CDR3 covers 16 residues. Germline CDR1 and CDR2: MGHRA and YSYEKL. V lost 0 bases and J lost 0, with 11 bases in between. The DNA for the CDR3 is TGCGCCAGCAGCCAAGATTCTGTCAGATTGAACACTGAAGCTTTCTTT. Its translation is CASSQDSVRLNTEAFF.

The rearrangement uses TRBV9 and TRBJ2-7; 9 bases are a match to TRBD1. This CDR3 comprises 13 residues. Germline V gives CDR1 SGDLS, CDR2 YYNGEE. J lost 5 bases, V lost 3 bases, and 3 bases had no gene match. The CDR3 here is CASSAGTGNEQYF. The CDR3 DNA reads as TGTGCCAGCAGCGCCGGGACAGGGAACGAGCAGTACTTC.